What follows are 32 T cell receptor beta chains derived from one specimen sequenced in a study of T cells in Graves' hyperthyroidism and ophthalmopathy. Amplification of TCR beta CDR3 regions was performed using RNA transcripts as template. A first-round RT-PCR of the TCR CDR3 used the HTBI primer set. TCRdb reprocessed the multiplex PCR reads with MiXCR, giving one entry per CDR3 protein. The repertoire holds 700,000 to 850,000 distinct CDR3 sequences, with 30% to 40% as singletons. The source material was blood. These receptors all stem from a woman between 40 and 50 years old with Graves' hyperthyroidism.

This clonotype was detected many times. J is TRBJ1-5 and V is TRBV19; D is ambiguous. The germline V gene has CDR1 LNHDA and CDR2 SQIVND (reference sequence). V dropped 3 bases and J dropped 5 bases, with 11 bases sitting between them. The CDR3 has 14 residues. The CDR3 DNA reads as TGTGCCAGTAGTATTCGCCTCGGTTATCAGCCCCAGCATTTT. Amino acids: CASSIRLGYQPQHF.

This clonotype was seen repeatedly, ten times or more. V gene TRBV7-9 combines with J gene TRBJ2-1; D is uncertain. The V and J ends lost 4 bases and 9 bases respectively, with 13 bases between them. The V gene's germline CDR1 is SEHNR and CDR2 FQNEAQ (reference sequence). CDR3 length equals 13 residues. The DNA for the CDR3 is TGTGCCAGCAGCTCCTATAGTGTTAGTGAGCAGTTCTTC. It codes for CASSSYSVSEQFF.

The rearrangement uses TRBV4-3 and TRBJ2-5, with 10 bases identical to TRBD2. Germline V CDR1 and CDR2: LGHNA, YSLEER. This CDR3 contains 19 residues. Unmatched junction bases numbered 15, after V lost 0 bases and J lost 5 bases. CDR3 in DNA: TGCGCCAGCAGCCAAGATATATCCGAGCGGGGGGGCCGGAGGGAGACCCAGTACTTC. It specifies CASSQDISERGGRRETQYF.

The genes are TRBV5-6 and TRBJ1-2; D is uncertain. This CDR3 region has 14 residues. Germline V CDR1 and CDR2: SGHDT, YYEEEE. Trimming removed 0 bases at V and 4 bases at J, with 10 bases between. The CDR3, as DNA: TGTGCCAGCAGCTTGGGGGGTATACTCTATGGCTACACCTTC. Protein: CASSLGGILYGYTF. The whole variable domain, filled in from reference TRBV5-6 and TRBJ1-2, reads DAGVTQSPTHLIKTRGQQVTLRCSPKSGHDTVSWYQQALGQGPQFIFQYYEEEERQRGNFPDRFSGHQFPNYSSELNVNALLLGDSALYLCASSLGGILYGYTFGSGTRLTVV.

This clonotype appeared many times. The V gene is TRBV7-3, the J gene TRBJ1-6; 11 nucleotides agree with TRBD1. After removal of 4 bases from V and 13 bases from J, the junction contained 6 bases not matched to a gene. The germline CDR1 and CDR2 sequences are SGHTA and FQGTGA. This CDR3 spans 14 amino acids. The CDR3 protein is CASSSGTGGNPLHF. The CDR3 bases are TGTGCCAGCAGCTCCGGGACAGGGGGAAATCCCCTCCACTTT.

A few counts support this clonotype. The genes are TRBV12-3 or TRBV12-4 and TRBJ1-1; D is undetermined. Trimming removed 2 bases at V and 11 bases at J, with 18 bases between. This CDR3 is built from 14 residues. The CDR3 spells CASSLFSVSGGAFF. DNA of the CDR3: TGTGCCAGCAGTTTATTTAGTGTCTCAGGAGGTGCTTTCTTT.

To note about this clonotype: The conserved phenylalanine or tryptophan is not found at the CDR3 terminus, so this likely reflects a read error. The V call is TRBV6-1, the J call TRBJ1-2; no firm D call. V shed 4 bases and J shed 5 bases, with 8 bases lying between them. Germline V gives CDR1 MNHNS, CDR2 SASEGT. There are 12 residues in the CDR3. The CDR3 sequence: CASSVPGYGYTL. In nucleotides, the CDR3 is TGTGCCAGCAGTGTACCGGGTTATGGCTACACCCTC.

The chain employs TRBV4-3 and TRBJ1-2; D is unclear. CDR1 and CDR2 (germline): LGHNA, YSLEER. The CDR3 length is 15 residues. V was clipped by 0 bases and J by 4 bases, with 12 bases between them. DNA of the CDR3: TGCGCCAGCAGCCAAGATACCCCCCCGGCCTATGGCTACACCTTC. Protein sequence: CASSQDTPPAYGYTF.

This clonotype came up a few times. The chain is built from TRBV6-5 and TRBJ1-1; D is unresolved. The CDR3 extends over 14 amino acids. Per the germline V gene, CDR1 is MNHEY and CDR2 is SVGAGI. V was shortened by 0 bases and J by 6 bases, with 11 bases between the two germline ends. The CDR3: CASSYSTYGAEAFF. Here the CDR3 DNA reads TGTGCCAGCAGTTACTCAACATACGGGGCTGAAGCTTTCTTT.

This clonotype was counted at least ten times. The chain combines TRBV10-1 with TRBJ1-3, with D unclear. V was cut by 5 bases and J by 2 bases, with 10 bases left in between. In germline, CDR1 is WNHNN, CDR2 SYGVQD (reference sequence). The CDR3 spans 14 residues. The CDR3 sequence is CASSPDTTGNTIYF. The CDR3 DNA is TGCGCCAGCAGTCCAGACACTACTGGAAACACCATATATTTT.

The rearrangement uses TRBV24-1 and TRBJ1-1; unclear D gene. CDR3 length: 12 residues. The germline V and J ends were trimmed by 11 bases and 3 bases, with 12 bases remaining between them. The germline V gene has CDR1 KGHDR and CDR2 SFDVKD. For the CDR3, the DNA is TGTGCCAGCTTAGGAGAACACACTGAAGCTTTCTTT. Translating gives CASLGEHTEAFF.

This clonotype is a singleton in its sample. One base away lies a much larger clone, so this may be a sequencing read error. The chain links TRBV19 to TRBJ2-6, with 8 bases fitting TRBD1. The length of the CDR3 is 13 residues. J lost 2 bases, V lost 9 bases, and 0 bases had no gene match. Germline V CDR1 and CDR2: LNHDA, SQIVND (reference sequence). In DNA, the CDR3 is TGTGCCAGGACAGGGGCTGGGGCCAACGTCCTGACTTTC. Its translation: CARTGAGANVLTF.

This clonotype was observed a few times. J is TRBJ2-2 and V is TRBV19, with D possibly matching TRBD1 (5 bases). The ends were cut back, 6 bases at V and 4 bases at J, with 15 bases in the middle. The CDR3 has 15 residues. CDR1 is LNHDA and CDR2 is SQIVND in the germline V gene (reference sequence). In DNA form, the CDR3 reads TGTGCCAGTAGAAAAGGGGCGATGTCCACCGGGGAGCTGTTTTTT. The encoded protein is CASRKGAMSTGELFF.

This clonotype was seen more than once but under ten times. The chain links TRBV19 to TRBJ1-2; D not resolved. V was shortened by 4 bases and J by 8 bases, with 11 bases between the two germline ends. The CDR3 is made up of 12 amino acids. Looked up from germline, CDR1 is LNHDA and CDR2 is SQIVND (reference sequence). CDR3 residues: CASSNPPGGYTF. CDR3 coding DNA: TGTGCCAGTAGTAATCCTCCGGGAGGCTACACCTTC.

A note on this clonotype: A read error may be the cause here, since a much bigger clone is one base away. The CDR3 coding sequence is TGTGCCAGCAGTCGAAGACGGGCCTATGGCTACACCTTC. This gives the protein CASSRRRAYGYTF. V gene TRBV12-3 or TRBV12-4 combines with J gene TRBJ1-2; no clear D gene. The CDR3 runs 13 residues. With 5 bases removed from V and 4 bases from J, the gap between germline ends came to 11 bases.

This clonotype was detected ten times or more. J is TRBJ1-1 and V is TRBV7-9, with TRBD1 matching over 7 bases. Germline loops: CDR1 SEHNR, CDR2 FQNEAQ (reference sequence). The V gene end was trimmed by 1 base and the J gene end by 7 bases; junction bases not matched to a gene: 12. The CDR3 spans 16 residues. DNA for the CDR3: TGTGCCAGCAGCTTAGATTCGTTCACAGGGGCCTTTGAAGCTTTCTTT. Amino acids: CASSLDSFTGAFEAFF. Supplemented by reference TRBV7-9 and TRBJ1-1, the full variable domain reads DTGVSQNPRHKITKRGQNVTFRCDPISEHNRLYWYRQTLGQGPEFLTYFQNEAQLEKSRLLSDRFSAERPKGSFSTLEIQRTEQGDSAMYLCASSLDSFTGAFEAFFGQGTRLTVV.

This clonotype was counted a few times. V gene TRBV9 combines with J gene TRBJ2-7; D is unclear. The V end was cut by 0 bases, the J end by 0 bases, with 13 bases between. The CDR3 covers 16 residues. From germline, CDR1 is SGDLS and CDR2 YYNGEE. The CDR3 coding sequence is TGTGCCAGCAGCGTAGGAAAAGAACTGAGCTCCTACGAGCAGTACTTC. This encodes CASSVGKELSSYEQYF.

This clonotype was seen many times. The V gene is TRBV24-1, the J gene TRBJ2-5, with 7 bases that match TRBD1. The CDR3 totals 16 residues. Germline assignment: CDR1 KGHDR and CDR2 SFDVKD. The J segment lost 2 bases and the V segment lost 5 bases, leaving 10 bases of the junction unmatched. The CDR3 loop is CATSARGRGEQETQYF. CDR3 coding DNA: TGTGCCACCAGTGCAAGGGGGCGAGGGGAACAAGAGACCCAGTACTTC.

This rearrangement joins TRBV7-8 to TRBJ1-2; D unclear. Trimming took off 1 base at V and 5 bases at J, with 17 bases between the two ends. Germline V CDR1 and CDR2: SGHVS, FQNEAQ. This CDR3 region has 16 residues. CDR3 region: CASSLGARAPVYGYTF. The CDR3 nucleotides are TGTGCCAGCAGCTTAGGAGCCCGGGCCCCAGTGTATGGCTACACCTTC.

There are many counts of this clonotype. The gene calls are TRBV7-9 and TRBJ2-5; D gene unclear. The germline gives CDR1 SEHNR, CDR2 FQNEAQ (reference sequence). Trimming removed 3 bases at V and 3 bases at J, with 14 bases between. CDR3 length: 15 amino acids. The CDR3 bases are TGTGCCAGCAGCTTGGGGTGGCTGGGAAAAGAGACCCAGTACTTC. Its protein product is CASSLGWLGKETQYF.

The chain recombines TRBV7-8 with TRBJ2-7, with 7 positions matching TRBD1. After removal of 5 bases from V and 2 bases from J, the junction contained 6 bases not matched to a gene. The germline V gene encodes CDR1 SGHVS and CDR2 FQNEAQ. This CDR3 contains 14 residues. CDR3 coding DNA: TGTGCCAGCAGCCACCGGACAGGAGCCTACGAGCAGTACTTC. It yields the protein CASSHRTGAYEQYF.

A remark on this clonotype: The conserved phenylalanine or tryptophan normally closing the CDR3 is absent here, so this likely arose from a read error. The rearrangement joins TRBV9 to TRBJ1-1; no clear D gene. V lost 0 bases, J lost 0 bases, and 9 bases lay in between. The CDR3 consists of 15 residues. CDR1 SGDLS and CDR2 YYNGEE come from the germline V gene. CDR3 amino acids: CASSVVGLMNTEAFS. The CDR3 bases are TGTGCCAGCAGCGTAGTTGGACTGATGAACACTGAAGCTTTCTCT.

As regards this clonotype: Lacking the conserved final phenylalanine or tryptophan, this CDR3 likely reflects a read error. J is TRBJ1-1 and V is TRBV5-1; no clear D. Trimming removed 3 bases at V and 1 base at J, with 7 bases between. Germline CDR1 SGHRS, CDR2 YFSETQ. This CDR3 region has 13 residues. CDR3 in amino acids: CASSSQENTEAFL. CDR3 sequence (DNA): TGCGCCAGCAGCTCTCAGGAGAACACTGAAGCTTTCCTT.

Of note for this clonotype: This could be a read error, since a much larger clone is one nucleotide away. The chain has TRBV11-1 and TRBJ1-2; possible D gene TRBD1, 6 bases. The V gene's germline CDR1 is SGHAT and CDR2 FQDESV (reference sequence). There are 15 residues in the CDR3. The CDR3 protein is CSSSSGQGYRYGYTF. In DNA, the CDR3 is TGTTCCAGCAGCTCAGGCCAGGGGTATCGATATGGCTACACCTTC.

This clonotype was seen repeatedly, ten times or more. The rearrangement uses TRBV20-1 and TRBJ1-5; D ambiguous. Germline CDR1 reads DFQATT; CDR2 reads SNEGSKA (reference sequence). Trimming took off 0 bases at V and 6 bases at J, with 6 bases between the two ends. The CDR3 contains 12 residues. The CDR3 loop reads CSARDQSQPQHF. CDR3 sequence (DNA): TGCAGTGCTAGAGATCAATCTCAGCCCCAGCATTTT.

Note on this clonotype: One base away lies a much larger clone, so this may be a sequencing read error. The chain joins TRBV12-3 or TRBV12-4 to TRBJ2-5; 7 positions agree with TRBD1. The V segment lost 10 bases and the J segment 2 bases; nucleotides outside the gene matches: 10. This CDR3 has 14 residues. The CDR3, as DNA: TGTGCCACCAGCAGGGACAGCAATCAAGAGACCCAGTACTTC. This codes for CATSRDSNQETQYF.

V usage is TRBV5-6 and J usage is TRBJ1-6; unclear D gene. The CDR3 has 13 amino acids. V was shortened by 7 bases and J by 0 bases, with 5 bases between the two germline ends. CDR1 is SGHDT and CDR2 is YYEEEE in the germline V gene. The CDR3 spells CASGSSYNSPLHF. Here the CDR3 DNA reads TGTGCCAGCGGAAGCTCCTATAATTCACCCCTCCACTTT.

This chain connects TRBV4-3 to TRBJ1-5; D is unclear. The V gene lost 0 bases and the J gene lost 2 bases, with 11 bases spanning the gap. CDR3 length equals 16 residues. Germline CDR1 and CDR2: LGHNA and YSLEER. This CDR3 reads CASSQDLTGGNQPQHF. The DNA of the CDR3 is TGCGCCAGCAGCCAAGATCTGACTGGGGGCAATCAGCCCCAGCATTTT.

Of note for this clonotype: This clone may be a read error of a much larger clone one base away. This chain joins TRBV7-8 and TRBJ2-7; 9 nucleotides match TRBD1. The assigned J gene may be wrong: the sequence end matches TRBJ2-1 better. The CDR3 loop spans 16 amino acids. Germline V lookup: CDR1 SGHVS, CDR2 FQNEAQ. The CDR3 region has the DNA TGTGCCAGCAGCTTAGTGGGGACAGGGACCTCCTACGAGCAGTTCTTC. This translates into CASSLVGTGTSYEQFF.

In its sample, this clonotype was seen a few times. The V call is TRBV12-3 or TRBV12-4, the J call TRBJ1-2; tentatively, D is TRBD1 (5 bases). The CDR3 spans 15 residues. Trimming took off 6 bases at V and 7 bases at J, with 21 bases between the two ends. CDR3 nucleotides: TGTGCCAGCAGCCCAACCCCGGGACGCACGTCTGGCTACACCTTC. Protein product: CASSPTPGRTSGYTF.

This sequence joins TRBV20-1 and TRBJ1-1; a weak D match, TRBD1 (5 bases). V shed 6 bases and J shed 4 bases, with 15 bases lying between them. CDR1 and CDR2 from the germline V gene are DFQATT and SNEGSKA (reference sequence). The CDR3 runs to 13 residues. The CDR3 loop is CSAAAGASTEAFF. The CDR3 coding sequence is TGCAGTGCCGCGGCCGGGGCCAGCACTGAAGCTTTCTTT.

The CDR3 nucleotides read TGCAGTGCTATGGGGGTAGGGAACACTGAAGCTTTCTTT. It specifies CSAMGVGNTEAFF. This chain links TRBV20-1 with TRBJ1-1; a possible D gene is TRBD1 (5 bases). This CDR3 comprises 13 residues. Germline CDR1 DFQATT, CDR2 SNEGSKA (reference sequence). V lost 4 bases, J lost 1 base, and 10 bases lay in between.